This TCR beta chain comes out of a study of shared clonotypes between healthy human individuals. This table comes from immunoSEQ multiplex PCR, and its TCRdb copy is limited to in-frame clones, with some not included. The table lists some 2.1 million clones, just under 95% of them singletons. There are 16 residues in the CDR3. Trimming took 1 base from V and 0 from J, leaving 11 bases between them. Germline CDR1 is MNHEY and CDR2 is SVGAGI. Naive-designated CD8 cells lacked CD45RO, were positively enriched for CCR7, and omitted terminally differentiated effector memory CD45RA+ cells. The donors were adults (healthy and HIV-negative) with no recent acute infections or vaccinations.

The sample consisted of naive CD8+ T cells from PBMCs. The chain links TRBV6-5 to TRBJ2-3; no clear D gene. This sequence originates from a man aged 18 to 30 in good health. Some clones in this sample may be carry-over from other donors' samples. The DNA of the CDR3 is TGTGCCAGCAGTTACTTGACATGGGCTAGCACAGATACGCAGTATTTT. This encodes CASSYLTWASTDTQYF.